This TCR beta chain was profiled in a study of T cell responses to AZD1222 COVID-19 vaccine. Broader study findings: Among the donors, most were white British and more were female, and clonal diversity was possibly underestimated. None of the repertoires were sampled until the peak T cell response had passed.

V was pared by 6 bases and J by 5 bases, with 16 bases between. This CDR3 spans 14 amino acids. The germline CDR1 and CDR2 sequences are MNHEY and SVGAGI. On this clone: Its antigen is undetermined.

Sequencing was performed with immunoSEQ multiplex PCR; in TCRdb, only in-frame clones are kept and a portion is missing. Here the sample spans 150,000 or so clones, around 85% being singletons. This material consisted of peripheral blood, taken on day 0 of MenACWY control vaccination. This chain links TRBV6-5 with TRBJ2-5; TRBD2 might be the D (6 bases). The sequence derives from an adult in good health. The CDR3, as DNA: TGTGCCAGCAGGGGACTGGGACGAGGGGAGACCCAGTACTTC. Translating gives CASRGLGRGETQYF.